These T cell receptor beta chains were read from a single sample in a study of shared clonotypes between healthy human individuals. Using immunoSEQ multiplex PCR, the repertoire was profiled, and TCRdb retains in-frame clones only, with some absent. Among some 2,100,000 clones, 93% were seen once, and the ten largest hold around 1.7%. Sequences were obtained from naive CD8+ T cells from PBMCs. The receptor source for this set is a man in his late teens or twenties in good health. Some clones in this sample may be carry-over from other donors' samples. Each CDR3 is given with its conserved first and last residue. A clone size is listed for some rows: how often the clone was seen (once, few, many), or a class if it is expanded.

v_gene	abundance	j_gene	CDR3aa
TRBV7-2	NA	TRBJ2-1	CASSFVLAGAVNEQFF
TRBV7-3	NA	TRBJ2-1	CASSLGTAHYNEQFF
TRBV9	NA	TRBJ2-7	CASSGNGPREQYF
TRBV11-3	NA	TRBJ2-7	CASSPRDRVYEQYF
TRBV6-1	once	TRBJ1-3	CASSEALRHSGNTIYF
TRBV2	NA	TRBJ1-5	CASLTTGQPQHF
TRBV7-8	NA	TRBJ1-3	CASSVDRGLGNTIYF
TRBV19	NA	TRBJ2-7	CASSIGAGAEQYF
TRBV4-1	NA	TRBJ2-7	CASSQGPLGEEHYEQYF
TRBV28	NA	TRBJ2-7	CASSLDPGQWSYEQYF
TRBV4-1	NA	TRBJ1-2	CASTVRQGNAYGYTF
TRBV10-1	once	TRBJ2-3	CASSPGPKSTDTQYF
TRBV7-8	NA	TRBJ2-2	CASSLDRNTGELFF
TRBV9	NA	TRBJ2-3	CASSTDRGGSSTDTQYF
TRBV11-2	NA	TRBJ1-1	CASSPGPGTGPRGGAFF
TRBV7-9	few	TRBJ1-4	CASSPAGGARKLFF
TRBV10-2	NA	TRBJ2-5	CASSVERAGWQETQYF
TRBV21-1	NA	TRBJ2-7	CASSKAQDAYEQYF
TRBV5-6	NA	TRBJ2-1	CASSLGLAGENEQFF
TRBV28	NA	TRBJ1-5	CASISGQAYSNQPQHF
TRBV28	NA	TRBJ2-3	CASSLGGWADTQYF
TRBV5-4	NA	TRBJ2-1	CASSLKGLNNEQFF
TRBV9	NA	TRBJ2-5	CASSVVGTSETQYF
TRBV5-1	once	TRBJ1-1	CASGMTGMEAFF
TRBV30	NA	TRBJ2-3	CAWGIDTDTQYF
TRBV6-5	once	TRBJ2-7	CASSWTGRPYEQYF
TRBV5-1	NA	TRBJ2-7	CASSLGDRGYEQYF
TRBV6-6	once	TRBJ1-1	CASSYAGVDTEAFF
TRBV27	NA	TRBJ2-1	CASSWLADNEQFF
TRBV27	once	TRBJ2-7	CASSFSIGDRGIYEQYF